This TCR beta chain emerged from a study of T cells after yellow fever vaccination (dated by TCRdb to about 2019). Background for the entire study: The SMART-Seq v4 Ultra Low Input RNA kit was used to prepare libraries from fractions with low cell numbers. Bulk PBMC replicates and cell subsets were isolated from blood drawn at multiple timepoints before and after both primary and secondary immunization. Two healthy male donors, one aged 18 to 30 and one aged 30 to 40 years, were included in the cohort. To track T-cell clones before and after primary and booster YFV17D yellow fever vaccination, bulk TCR alpha and beta repertoires were sequenced longitudinally. The paper as a whole reports these results and caveats: A small fraction of clonotypes appeared in both the CD4 and CD8 compartments, likely as a result of convergent recombination. The secondary T-cell response was weaker than the primary response but faster, peaking on day 5 instead of day 15. The study included only a couple of donors, which limits how far the findings can be generalized. Most clones expanded after primary vaccination were re-detected after the booster (96% of CD4 and approximately 89% of CD8), suggesting broad memory maintenance. Because abundant contaminating clonotypes from the bulk population could be contained in FACS-sorted repertoires, computational filtering was required.

TCR cDNA was synthesized by 5'RACE template switching, which introduced a universal primer site and unique molecular identifiers. Priming for cDNA synthesis came from both the TCR alpha and TCR beta constant segments. Libraries were amplified in two PCR steps, with sample barcodes and sequencing adapters added in the second step. Sequencing of libraries was done on Illumina HiSeq 2500 (2x100 bp) or NovaSeq (2x150 bp). The authors processed their data as follows. Reads were demultiplexed and collapsed into UMI consensus sequences with MIGEC, and V(D)J alignment was performed with MiXCR. Using edgeR on replicate PBMC samples, clonotypes were called vaccine-responding if FDR was below 0.01 and the log2 fold change was above 5 up to day 15. Bulk clonotypes were assigned CD4 or CD8 identity according to which sequenced CD4 or CD8 repertoire held them at higher abundance. The raw public data were reprocessed by TCRdb itself: fastp quality trimming at Q25, MiXCR clonotype calling, in-frame beta chains only. Every CDR3 protein is listed once, alongside the most common genes and DNA of its rows. The V and J calls were determined by TCRdb, not by the authors. This sample gives a few hundred thousand distinct CDR3 sequences in total; roughly 8.6% of them show up just once. Under 20% of the sample comes from the top ten.

In this sample, this clonotype turned up many times. No antigen is known for it. Qualities for individual bases were not recorded, and no much larger clone is one base off. Ends trimmed: V by 2 bases, J by 4 bases; bases unmatched to a gene: 10. From the germline V gene, CDR1 is SGHRS and CDR2 is YFSETQ. The CDR3, cysteine through phenylalanine, is 17 amino acids long. Only the CDR3 part of the read is kept: 51 bases, read in frame from the first base. Interpreted using the paper, the treatment or condition label stands for: live attenuated yellow fever vaccine strain. At every blood-draw timepoint, two biological replicates of bulk PBMCs were collected. A standard Ficoll-Paque protocol was used to isolate PBMCs from peripheral blood. RNA was extracted with TriZol from bulk PBMCs, CD4 and CD8 fractions, and dextramer-positive and dextramer-negative fractions.

Recombination connected TRBV5-1 to TRBJ2-3; TRBD2 lines up with 10 middle nucleotides. The source was PBMCs, collected 45 days after the first yellow fever vaccination. The source is a man between 18 and 29 years old who received the YFV17D yellow fever vaccine. The CDR3 protein is CASSLGEASGGPDTQYF. The DNA sequence is TGCGCCAGCAGCTTAGGGGAAGCTAGCGGGGGCCCAGATACGCAGTATTTT.